This record looks at one T cell receptor beta chain sequence and its context. The V and J ends lost 4 bases and 0 bases, in that order; junction bases with no gene match: 1. This CDR3 contains 13 residues. Germline CDR1 and CDR2: GTSNPN and SVGIG (reference sequence). Original handling: Reference gene primer amplification in the assay estimated nucleated cell counts. Sequencing used immunoSEQ multiplex PCR; TCRdb keeps in-frame clones, though not all of them. That table supplies the V and J calls and clone size; D and trimming were determined from the DNA. In the table there are 90,000 to 120,000 clones, 80% to 85% of which are singletons. The source of the sample is a study of blood T cell repertoires in COVID-19. Across the study: PBMCs, B-cell-depleted T cells, or T cells provided the cDNA or gDNA that made up the material.

This chain links TRBV30 with TRBJ2-3; 7 bases align to TRBD1. Sample: peripheral blood. This sequence originates from a human donor in a cohort sampled during active COVID-19. The CDR3 is CAWNRGSTDTQYF. As DNA, the CDR3 is TGTGCCTGGAACAGGGGCAGCACAGATACGCAGTATTTT.